A selection of T cell receptor beta chains follows, all from one sample in a study of T cells in localized non-small cell lung cancer. Generated by immunoSEQ multiplex PCR, the TCRdb table keeps only in-frame clones and is missing some. The sample records about 31,000 clones, 70% to 90% being singletons. The sample in question was peripheral blood mononuclear cells, obtained before any cancer treatment. The receptors here all came from a woman aged 35-75 years with stage III lung adenocarcinoma. CDR3s include the opening cysteine and the closing phenylalanine or tryptophan. Each record gives: clone size, V gene, J gene, D gene, CDR3 protein, CDR3 DNA. The D gene is left open where the match is weak. Not all rows give a size; the values are once, few, many and, for expanded clones, a class.

>-|TRBV5-1|TRBJ1-2|-
CASSFDQSYGYTF
TGCGCCAGCAGCTTCGACCAGTCCTATGGCTACACCTTC
>-|TRBV29-1|TRBJ2-7|TRBD1
CSAGGQGAFEQYF
TGCAGCGCGGGGGGACAGGGGGCTTTCGAGCAGTACTTC
>-|TRBV4-1|TRBJ2-4|-
CASSQGRTVTKNIQYF
TGCGCCAGCAGCCAAGGACGCACAGTCACCAAAAACATTCAGTACTTC
>-|TRBV18|TRBJ1-4|-
CASSPPPSETEKLFF
TGTGCCAGCTCACCACCCCCATCAGAAACCGAAAAACTGTTTTTT
>-|TRBV2|TRBJ2-3|TRBD2
CASSVLAGGDTQYF
TGTGCCAGCAGTGTACTAGCGGGAGGAGATACGCAGTATTTT
>-|TRBV7-2|TRBJ2-7|-
CASSPRALSSYEQYF
TGTGCCAGCAGCCCGAGGGCTTTGAGCTCCTACGAGCAGTACTTC
>-|TRBV27|TRBJ1-5|TRBD1
CASSPSTGPQQRRGQPQHF
TGTGCCAGCAGTCCATCGACAGGGCCTCAACAGAGGCGGGGTCAGCCCCAGCATTTT
>-|TRBV29-1|TRBJ2-3|TRBD2
CSVGGWRGGTDTQYF
TGCAGCGTTGGGGGTTGGCGGGGGGGCACAGATACGCAGTATTTT
>-|TRBV27|TRBJ1-5|-
CASRDVSGARNNQPQHF
TGTGCCAGCAGAGATGTCTCCGGGGCGCGTAACAATCAGCCCCAGCATTTT
>few|TRBV5-4|TRBJ1-3|-
CASSFGARGNTIYF
TGTGCCAGCAGCTTCGGGGCGAGGGGAAACACCATATATTTT
>-|TRBV19|TRBJ1-4|-
CASSIDRNSGGEKLFF
TGTGCCAGTAGTATAGATCGTAACAGCGGGGGCGAAAAACTGTTTTTT
>-|TRBV28|TRBJ1-6|-
CASSSHKSSYNSPLHF
TGTGCCAGCAGTTCCCACAAGAGCTCCTATAATTCACCCCTCCACTTT
>once|TRBV18|TRBJ2-7|-
CASSLPGPQGGYEQYF
TGTGCCAGCTCACTACCCGGGCCCCAAGGGGGCTACGAGCAGTACTTC
>-|TRBV18|TRBJ1-5|-
CASSPWAGWPQHF
TGTGCCAGCTCACCATGGGCCGGTTGGCCCCAGCATTTT
>-|TRBV6-6|TRBJ1-1|TRBD1
CASSTGTGMNTEAFF
TGTGCCAGCAGTACCGGGACAGGTATGAACACTGAAGCTTTCTTT
>once|TRBV27|TRBJ2-4|TRBD2
CASSLYASGGPAKNIQYF
TGTGCCAGCAGTTTATACGCTAGCGGGGGACCAGCCAAAAACATTCAGTACTTC
>-|TRBV7-9|TRBJ1-5|-
CASSQDGRNQPQHF
TGTGCCAGCAGCCAAGACGGTCGCAATCAGCCCCAGCATTTT
>-|TRBV28|TRBJ1-1|TRBD1
CASSLHRGRYTEAFF
TGTGCCAGCAGTTTGCACAGGGGGAGATACACTGAAGCTTTCTTT
>-|TRBV28|TRBJ2-7|TRBD2
CASSFVREVTYEQYF
TGTGCCAGCAGTTTCGTCCGGGAGGTGACTTACGAGCAGTACTTC
>-|TRBV29-1|TRBJ2-1|-
CSVESGSSYNEQFF
TGCAGCGTTGAATCGGGGAGTTCCTACAATGAGCAGTTCTTC
>-|TRBV19|TRBJ2-6|-
CASSIGGEMPNSGANVLTF
TGTGCCAGTAGTATAGGTGGGGAAATGCCGAACTCTGGGGCCAACGTCCTGACTTTC
>-|TRBV4-1|TRBJ1-3|-
CASSHLKGIQLPLSGNTIYF
TGCGCCAGCAGCCACCTTAAAGGGATCCAACTCCCCCTCTCTGGAAACACCATATATTTT
>few|TRBV6-5|TRBJ2-1|TRBD1
CASSPEAGGYNEQFF
TGTGCCAGCAGCCCTGAGGCAGGGGGATACAATGAGCAGTTCTTC
>-|TRBV7-3|TRBJ2-1|TRBD2
CASSLYRGLAGEGNEQFF
TGTGCCAGCAGCCTTTATAGGGGACTAGCGGGAGAGGGGAATGAGCAGTTCTTC
>-|TRBV6-6|TRBJ1-3|TRBD1
CASRPSTGGEGNTIYF
TGTGCCAGCAGACCCTCGACAGGGGGCGAAGGAAACACCATATATTTT
>-|TRBV6-5|TRBJ2-1|-
CASSYRGQPPYNEQFF
TGTGCCAGCAGTTACCGAGGACAGCCGCCCTACAATGAGCAGTTCTTC
>once|TRBV5-4|TRBJ2-3|-
CASSYRKDTQYF
TGTGCCAGCAGCTATCGGAAAGATACGCAGTATTTT
>-|TRBV18|TRBJ2-5|TRBD2
CASSPQRGSLQETQYF
TGTGCCAGCTCACCTCAGCGGGGGTCACTTCAAGAGACCCAGTACTTC
>-|TRBV7-2|TRBJ2-1|-
CASSPDSLNNEQFF
TGTGCCAGCAGCCCGGACAGCCTTAACAATGAGCAGTTCTTC
>-|TRBV18|TRBJ1-2|-
CASSPERFYGYTF
TGTGCCAGCTCACCAGAGCGATTCTATGGCTACACCTTC
>-|TRBV5-1|TRBJ2-2|-
CASSLGDSNTGELFF
TGCGCCAGCAGCTTGGGAGACAGTAACACCGGGGAGCTGTTTTTT
>-|TRBV27|TRBJ1-1|-
CASRRQNTEAFF
TGTGCCAGCAGGAGGCAGAACACTGAAGCTTTCTTT
>-|TRBV6-4|TRBJ2-7|-
CASSEAADPSYEQYF
TGTGCCAGCAGTGAAGCAGCGGATCCCTCCTACGAGCAGTACTTC
>-|TRBV29-1|TRBJ1-1|-
CSGGGEGEAFF
TGCAGCGGCGGGGGCGAGGGGGAAGCTTTCTTT
>-|TRBV7-9|TRBJ2-7|-
CASSSGVGQYF
TGTGCCAGCAGCTCAGGGGTAGGGCAGTACTTC
>-|TRBV5-4|TRBJ1-2|TRBD1
CASSLDRGRVRDGYTF
TGTGCCAGCAGCTTAGACAGGGGGCGCGTCAGGGATGGCTACACCTTC
>-|TRBV4-2|TRBJ1-4|TRBD1
CASSSRQGDEKLFF
TGTGCCAGCAGCTCACGACAGGGCGATGAAAAACTGTTTTTT
>-|TRBV4-3|TRBJ2-7|-
CASSQEGTYSYEQYF
TGCGCCAGCAGCCAAGAAGGCACCTACAGCTACGAGCAGTACTTC
>-|TRBV5-1|TRBJ2-5|-
CASRRTQETQYF
TGCGCCAGCAGGCGAACTCAAGAGACCCAGTACTTC
>-|TRBV11-2|TRBJ2-2|-
CASSSQVVNTGELFF
TGTGCCAGCAGCTCCCAGGTGGTGAACACCGGGGAGCTGTTTTTT
>-|TRBV28|TRBJ2-3|TRBD2
CASSPLAGGGVRTDTQYF
TGTGCCAGCAGTCCTCTAGCGGGAGGGGGCGTACGCACAGATACGCAGTATTTT
>-|TRBV4-3|TRBJ2-3|-
CASSQDPAYSTDTQYF
TGCGCCAGCAGCCAAGATCCAGCCTATAGCACAGATACGCAGTATTTT
>few|TRBV6-1|TRBJ2-2|-
CASKAAADTGELFF
TGTGCCAGCAAGGCAGCCGCGGACACCGGGGAGCTGTTTTTT